This T cell receptor (beta chain) was captured by sequencing in a study of T cells after yellow fever vaccination. Germline loops: CDR1 DFQATT, CDR2 SNEGSKA (reference sequence). This CDR3 is built from 12 residues. MiXCR, applied by TCRdb to the 5' RACE reads, yields one record per CDR3 protein. The sample lists over 200,000 distinct CDR3 sequences; approximately 6.7% were seen once. This clonotype has just a few counts. The chain has TRBV20-1 and TRBJ1-1; D not certain. The TCR comes from a young man who received the YFV17D yellow fever vaccine. The material was CD4+ T cells sorted from PBMCs, obtained on the day of the yellow fever booster vaccination. This CDR3 is CSYSRLNTEAFF. In DNA, the CDR3 is TGCAGCTATTCTAGGTTGAACACTGAAGCTTTCTTT.